This TCR beta chain was profiled in a study of OX40 agonist ivuxolimab in advanced cancers. Background on the whole study: Ivuxolimab was a fully human IgG2 agonistic monoclonal antibody targeting the costimulatory receptor OX40 (CD134). Intravenous ivuxolimab was administered to patients every 2 weeks at six dose levels: 0.01, 0.1, 0.3, 1.5, 3 and 10 mg/kg. Of the roughly 51 patients in dose escalation, about 20 had hepatocellular carcinoma, approximately 15 had melanoma, 9 had renal cell carcinoma and 9 had head and neck cancer. A male proportion of approximately 83% and a mean age of 60 years, ranging from 23 to 79, were recorded for the dose-escalation cohort. Patients were allowed to have had prior anti-PD-1, anti-PD-L1 or anti-CTLA-4 therapy, and around two fifths of the dose-escalation patients had been treated with checkpoint inhibitors. Three dose-escalation patients achieved partial responses, one with hepatocellular carcinoma and two with cutaneous melanoma. Peripheral TCRbeta sequencing was intended to test whether TCR sequence diversity was altered and clonal T-cell expansion was caused by ivuxolimab. The monotherapy dose-escalation portion (N = 52 patients) of the phase I ivuxolimab trial is reported in the paper.

Study-wide conclusions, independent of this receptor: Clonal expansion of both CD4+ and CD8+ blood T cells was observed from baseline to week 6 at doses 0.1 to 3.0 mg/kg. After ivuxolimab, more expanded clones were found on average in CD8+ T cells than in CD4+ T cells. Low levels of normalized T-cell clonal expansion were also seen in some patients who did not respond. Which antigens the clonally expanded peripheral T cells were specific for was not determined. In partial responders in the 0.1-3.0 mg/kg groups, normalized peripheral clonal expansion was found to be among the lowest, especially among CD8+ T cells.

CDR3 length: 15 amino acids, cysteine to phenylalanine. Only CDR3 DNA is held: 45 bases, read in frame from base 1. Trimming takes 3 bases from V and 5 bases from J, and the germline ends sit 16 bases apart. CDR1 and CDR2 (SGHTA, FQGNSA) derive from the germline V gene. As concerns this clone: What antigen it recognizes has not been identified. Base quality data are lacking; no much larger clone is found one base away.

Patients with autoimmune disease history or receiving systemic immunosuppression were excluded from the trial. Peripheral blood for TCR sequencing was collected from all dose cohorts at baseline, on cycle 4 day 1, and on cycle 7 day 1. The samples were drawn from a first-in-human, open-label, multicenter phase I dose-escalation trial of ivuxolimab. The trial enrolled adults with locally advanced or metastatic head and neck squamous cell, hepatocellular, melanoma or renal cell carcinoma. Before TCR sequencing, CD4+ and CD8+ T cells were separately sorted from peripheral blood. For sequencing of the TCRbeta CDR3 region, genomic DNA was extracted from the sorted cells. The immunoSEQ Assay was used to sequence the TCRbeta CDR3 regions. Sourced from immuneACCESS, this table was stored by TCRdb with only in-frame sequences that have V and J called. A share of the clones is absent; for the studies checked, an unresolved V gene accounts for under half, and the remainder has no known explanation. This sample lists 85,000 to 120,000 clones; approximately 90% were detected once. Approximately 0.5% of the sample is in the top ten clones.

The input for sequencing was CD4+ or CD8+ T cells sorted from blood, taken in a trial of the OX40 agonist ivuxolimab. The chain links TRBV7-2 with TRBJ2-5; TRBD2 is perhaps the D gene, given 6 matching bases. This receptor was obtained from an adult with an advanced solid tumor such as melanoma, head and neck, liver or kidney cancer. The CDR3 protein is CASSFGGGEMETQYF. The sequenced DNA: TGTGCCAGCAGCTTTGGGGGAGGAGAAATGGAGACCCAGTACTTC.